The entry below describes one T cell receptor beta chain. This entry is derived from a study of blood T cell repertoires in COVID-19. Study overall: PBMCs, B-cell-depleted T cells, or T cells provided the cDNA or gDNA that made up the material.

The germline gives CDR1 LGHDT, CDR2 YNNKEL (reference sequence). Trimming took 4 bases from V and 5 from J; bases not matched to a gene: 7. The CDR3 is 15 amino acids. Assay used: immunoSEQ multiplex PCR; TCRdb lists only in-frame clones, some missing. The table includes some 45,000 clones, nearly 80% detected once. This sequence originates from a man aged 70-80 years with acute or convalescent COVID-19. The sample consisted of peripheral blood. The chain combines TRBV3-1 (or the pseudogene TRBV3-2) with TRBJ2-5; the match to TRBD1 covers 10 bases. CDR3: CASSLGDRGYETQYF. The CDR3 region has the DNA TGTGCCAGCAGCCTAGGGGACAGGGGCTACGAGACCCAGTACTTC.